Below are 15 T cell receptor beta chains sequenced from a single sample in a study of cytomegalovirus exposure and HLA in healthy donors. The PCR had 60 Vbeta and 13 Jbeta primers. The protocol was immunoSEQ multiplex PCR, while the TCRdb copy is restricted to in-frame clones and leaves out a portion. The sample contains roughly 190,000 clones, about 9% of which appear only once. The sequencing input was PBMCs. The source is a woman between 25 and 40 years old in good health and CMV-seropositive.

This clone has just a few counts. This chain connects TRBV10-2 to TRBJ1-2, with D unclear. The CDR3 is made up of 12 amino acids. V lost 2 bases and J lost 4, with 5 bases in between. Germline CDR1 is WSHSY and CDR2 is SAAADI. CDR3: CASSEGPYGYTF. DNA of the CDR3: TGCGCCAGCAGTGAGGGGCCCTATGGCTACACCTTC.

This clone was seen once. The genes are TRBV18 and TRBJ2-2, with D unresolved. The CDR3 runs 15 residues. Germline V lookup: CDR1 KGHSH, CDR2 LQKENI. V was pared by 2 bases and J by 1 base, with 8 bases between. The CDR3 is CASSPYGRNTGELFF. CDR3 in DNA: TGTGCCAGCTCACCATATGGTAGGAACACCGGGGAGCTGTTTTTT.

The chain uses TRBV10-1 and TRBJ2-3, with a tentative D call TRBD1 (5 bases). CDR3 length: 13 residues. Germline assignment: CDR1 WNHNN and CDR2 SYGVQD (reference sequence). The CDR3 spells CASQGRRTDTQYF. The DNA of the CDR3 is TGCGCTAGCCAGGGCAGGCGCACAGATACGCAGTATTTT.

The chain employs TRBV6-6 and TRBJ2-3, with 9 bases matching TRBD1. CDR3 length equals 15 residues. Trimming took 6 bases from V and 2 from J; bases not matched to a gene: 6. The V gene's germline CDR1 is MNHNY and CDR2 SVGAGI (reference sequence). CDR3 protein: CASRPWTGVTDTQYF. Written as DNA, the CDR3 is TGTGCCAGCAGACCCTGGACAGGGGTCACAGATACGCAGTATTTT.

This clone was picked up a small number of times. The rearrangement links TRBV2 to TRBJ2-2, with D unclear. V was trimmed by 2 bases and J by 4 bases, leaving 5 bases between them. CDR1 SNHLY and CDR2 FYNNEI come from the germline V gene. This CDR3 region has 13 residues. In DNA, the CDR3 is TGTGCCAGCAGTGAAAGAGTCACCGGGGAGCTGTTTTTT. It codes for CASSERVTGELFF.

In this sample, this clone turned up a few times. The CDR3 DNA reads TGTGCCAGCAGTGAATGGGGGGACTATGGCTACACCTTC. As protein: CASSEWGDYGYTF. The chain has TRBV25-1 and TRBJ1-2; D is perhaps TRBD1 (5 bases). The CDR3 covers 13 residues. V was trimmed by 1 base and J by 3 bases, leaving 6 bases between them. From germline, CDR1 is MGHDK and CDR2 SYGVNS.

This clone was counted many times. The chain links TRBV6-1 to TRBJ1-5; TRBD1 matches 9 bases. CDR3 size: 15 residues. The junction had 3 bases not matched to a gene; V was cut back by 3 bases and J by 3 bases. Germline V CDR1 and CDR2: MNHNS, SASEGT. CDR3 DNA: TGTGCCAGCAGTGATTACAGGGGGCTCAATCAGCCCCAGCATTTT. Encoded protein: CASSDYRGLNQPQHF.

J is TRBJ2-4 and V is TRBV2, with D unclear. Germline V gene data show CDR1 as SNHLY and CDR2 as FYNNEI. CDR3 length: 13 residues. The V end was cut by 7 bases, the J end by 0 bases, with 7 bases between. The DNA of the CDR3 is TGTGCCAGCATTAGCCTAGCCAAAAACATTCAGTACTTC. Translation gives CASISLAKNIQYF.

A note on this clone: With only one base between it and a far larger clone, this is likely a read error. The J gene is TRBJ1-1, the V gene TRBV12-5; D remains ambiguous. CDR3 size: 14 residues. Germline-derived CDR1 and CDR2 are LGHNT and FRNRAP. V was trimmed by 9 bases and J by 4 bases, leaving 18 bases between them. The CDR3 here is CARGFEGGSTEAFF. The CDR3 DNA reads as TGTGCTAGGGGATTTGAGGGAGGGAGCACTGAAGCTTTCTTT.

This chain uses TRBV6-6 with TRBJ2-7; no definite D call. Germline-derived CDR1 and CDR2 are MNHNY and SVGAGI (reference sequence). This CDR3 contains 14 residues. V lost 6 bases, J lost 0 bases, and 12 bases lay in between. The CDR3 bases are TGTGCCAGCAGAAGGTCCCTAGACTCCTACGAGCAGTACTTC. Translation: CASRRSLDSYEQYF.

In its sample, this clone was seen a few times. This chain links TRBV19 with TRBJ1-2; TRBD1 matches at 10 bases. Germline V gene data show CDR1 as LNHDA and CDR2 as SQIVND (reference sequence). With 2 bases clipped from V and 6 bases from J, the junction kept 6 bases outside the gene matches. There are 15 residues in the CDR3. The CDR3 DNA reads as TGTGCCAGTAGTATAACAGTGGGACAGGGGAATGGCTACACCTTC. The encoded protein is CASSITVGQGNGYTF.

The V gene is TRBV4-1, the J gene TRBJ2-5; TRBD2 might be the D (6 bases). This CDR3 has 14 amino acids. Germline CDR1 MGHRA, CDR2 YSYEKL. V lost 5 bases and J 5 bases, leaving 15 bases between the germline ends. The DNA for the CDR3 is TGCGCCAGCAGCATGAAACTAGCACGGGAGACCCAGTACTTC. This sequence encodes CASSMKLARETQYF.

This clone was seen a few times. The rearrangement links TRBV6-1 to TRBJ2-7; D not resolved. Trimming shortened V by 4 bases and J by 0 bases, and 10 bases separated the two germline ends. The CDR3 runs 14 residues. The germline V gene encodes CDR1 MNHNS and CDR2 SASEGT. CDR3 DNA: TGTGCCAGCAGTGTGAGTCCAAACTCCTACGAGCAGTACTTC. This encodes CASSVSPNSYEQYF.

The gene calls are TRBV10-3 and TRBJ2-7, with 7 bases identical to TRBD1. Germline CDR1 is ENHRY and CDR2 is SYGVKD. This CDR3 comprises 16 residues. The junction had 11 bases not matched to a gene; V was cut back by 2 bases and J by 4 bases. In DNA, the CDR3 is TGTGCCATCAGTGAGGATGACAGGGCTTACGGATACGAGCAGTACTTC. Its translation is CAISEDDRAYGYEQYF.

This clone was seen a handful of times. The sample has other DNA sequences that encode this CDR3 too. The rearrangement uses TRBV5-1 and TRBJ2-3; D gene uncertain. Per germline, CDR1 SGHRS and CDR2 YFSETQ. The CDR3 has 14 amino acids. Trimming stripped 0 bases from V and 2 bases from J, with 7 bases between. CDR3 nucleotide sequence: TGCGCCAGCAGCTTGGGAGGTTCCACAGATACGCAGTATTTT. This encodes CASSLGGSTDTQYF.